The sequence of this T cell receptor beta chain was determined in a study of shared clonotypes between healthy human individuals. Study in general: Each donor contributed plates that comprised three CD4 naive, three CD4 memory, two CD8 naive and one CD8 memory.

Naive CD8 cells, CD45RO-negative and positively selected for CCR7, excluded terminally differentiated effector memory CD45RA+ cells. Donors were Caucasian adults residing in Nashville, Tennessee, USA. General study results and limits: In the sorted subsets, rarefaction showed sequencing was incomplete despite large depth. The study found roughly 5% of naive CD4 clonotypes shared across four donors.

The table came from immunoSEQ multiplex PCR; TCRdb's copy has only in-frame clones and leaves some out. The repertoire holds about 2.1 million clones, 93% seen once, with about 1.7% in the top ten. Note on this clone: The antigen remains unidentified. This specimen includes other DNA sequences encoding the same CDR3.

The clonotype originates from a young man in good health. Some clones in this sample may be carry-over from other donors' samples. The sequenced sample was naive CD8+ T cells from PBMCs.

CDR3 residues: CASSTRLASTDTQYF. The CDR3, as DNA: TGTGCCAGTAGTACTAGACTAGCAAGCACAGATACGCAGTATTTT. The V call is TRBV19, the J call TRBJ2-3, with 7 positions matching TRBD2. There are 15 residues in the CDR3. The V and J ends lost 4 bases and 0 bases, in that order; junction bases with no gene match: 4. Germline lookup yields CDR1 LNHDA and CDR2 SQIVND (reference sequence). Based on the CDR3 plus reference TRBV19 and TRBJ2-3, the full variable domain is DGGITQSPKYLFRKEGQNVTLSCEQNLNHDAMYWYRQDPGQGLRLIYYSQIVNDFQKGDIAEGYSVSREKKESFPLTVTSAQKNPTAFYLCASSTRLASTDTQYFGPGTRLTVL.